These 22 T cell receptor beta chains originate from one sample sequenced in a study of CD8 T cells in Susac syndrome. RNA in amounts of roughly 0.45 to 1 ug was reverse transcribed with random hexamers. One entry per CDR3 protein, called by TCRdb with MiXCR from the immunoSEQ multiplex PCR reads. The table records about 300,000 distinct CDR3 sequences, approximately 85% of them present only once. The sequencing sample was made of CD8+ T cells from PBMCs. Every receptor here comes from a human donor with multiple sclerosis.

The chain is built from TRBV4-3 and TRBJ2-1; possibly TRBD2 for D (6 bases). Germline V gene sequence: CDR1 LGHNA, CDR2 YSLEER. Trimming removed 3 bases from V and 4 bases from J, with 19 bases in between. The CDR3 contains 17 residues. CDR3 sequence (DNA): TGCGCCAGCAGCCAGGAAAACCGGGACTGGGGATACAATGAGCAGTTCTTC. Its translation: CASSQENRDWGYNEQFF.

This clonotype turned up a few times. V and J are TRBV27 and TRBJ2-3, with a possible D match to TRBD1 (6 bases). CDR3 size: 13 residues. In germline, CDR1 is MNHEY, CDR2 SMNVEV (reference sequence). The germline V and J ends were trimmed by 5 bases and 6 bases, with 12 bases remaining between them. CDR3 amino acids: CASSLGTTDTQYF. CDR3 bases: TGTGCCAGCAGTCTCGGGACAACGGATACGCAGTATTTT.

The chain joins TRBV7-8 to TRBJ2-3; D is possibly TRBD2 (6 bases). Germline V CDR1 and CDR2: SGHVS, FQNEAQ. The CDR3 has 14 residues. V gave up 1 base and J gave up 4 bases, with 9 bases separating them. CDR3 sequence reads: CASSLGGGADTQYF. In DNA, the CDR3 is TGTGCCAGCAGCTTAGGGGGCGGGGCAGATACGCAGTATTTT.

The rearrangement uses TRBV20-1 and TRBJ1-2, with D maybe TRBD1 (6 bases). Deletions cut 0 bases from V and 4 bases from J, with 18 bases between. Germline V gene sequence: CDR1 DFQATT, CDR2 SNEGSKA (reference sequence). This CDR3 comprises 16 residues. CDR3 sequence: CSARDKDRHPLYGYTF. Written as DNA, the CDR3 is TGCAGTGCTAGAGATAAGGACAGACACCCGCTCTATGGCTACACCTTC.

The chain joins TRBV28 to TRBJ1-1; D not certain. The CDR3 extends over 15 amino acids. The germline V and J ends were trimmed by 3 bases and 1 base, with 12 bases remaining between them. Germline CDR1 MDHEN, CDR2 SYDVKM. CDR3 in DNA: TGTGCCAGCAGTTTGTCAGGACGGCCGAACACTGAAGCTTTCTTT. This sequence encodes CASSLSGRPNTEAFF.

The chain uses TRBV27 and TRBJ2-1; D may be TRBD2 (5 bases). The CDR3 has 16 amino acids. Deletions cut 3 bases from V and 9 bases from J, with 21 bases between. Germline values: CDR1 MNHEY, CDR2 SMNVEV (reference sequence). CDR3 DNA: TGTGCCAGCAGTTTTCGGGAATTTGAGGGTAGTATTGAGCAGTTCTTC. It specifies CASSFREFEGSIEQFF.

The chain recombines TRBV7-6 with TRBJ2-1; 10 bases are shared with TRBD1. Germline lookup yields CDR1 SGHVS and CDR2 FNYEAQ. V was pared by 5 bases and J by 2 bases, with 0 bases of the junction left unmatched. CDR3 length equals 14 residues. DNA of the CDR3: TGTGCCAGCAGCGGGACAGGGGCCTACAATGAGCAGTTCTTC. Its protein product is CASSGTGAYNEQFF.

The table lists this clonotype with a count of one. The rearrangement joins TRBV7-9 to TRBJ1-4; no definite D call. The V and J ends lost 5 bases and 2 bases respectively, with 21 bases between them. Germline values: CDR1 SEHNR, CDR2 FQNEAQ (reference sequence). The CDR3 is 18 residues long. CDR3 DNA: TGTGCCAGCAGCCCACAACTCTTAACAGCTCCGACTAATGAAAAACTGTTTTTT. It specifies CASSPQLLTAPTNEKLFF.

The chain couples TRBV7-9 to TRBJ1-2; D is perhaps TRBD1 (5 bases). Deletions cut 8 bases from V and 2 bases from J, with 18 bases between. This CDR3 comprises 15 residues. Germline V gene sequence: CDR1 SEHNR, CDR2 FQNEAQ (reference sequence). DNA of the CDR3: TGTGCCAGCGAGACCCGCGGGACGGAGAACTATGGCTACACCTTC. Protein: CASETRGTENYGYTF. Based on the CDR3 plus reference TRBV7-9 and TRBJ1-2, the full variable domain is DTGVSQNPRHKITKRGQNVTFRCDPISEHNRLYWYRQTLGQGPEFLTYFQNEAQLEKSRLLSDRFSAERPKGSFSTLEIQRTEQGDSAMYLCASETRGTENYGYTFGSGTRLTVV.

The chain is built from TRBV28 and TRBJ2-5; 10 bases map to TRBD2. The V gene end was trimmed by 6 bases and the J gene end by 3 bases; junction bases not matched to a gene: 10. Germline CDR1 MDHEN, CDR2 SYDVKM. The CDR3 extends over 16 amino acids. This CDR3 reads CASRPTGTSVEETQYF. The CDR3 DNA reads as TGTGCCAGCAGGCCTACCGGGACTAGCGTGGAAGAGACCCAGTACTTC.

This chain's CDR3 is CASSSPTSASPPPMNHNEQFF. The CDR3 bases are TGTGCCAGCAGTTCCCCCACTAGCGCGAGCCCTCCCCCGATGAACCACAATGAGCAGTTCTTC. This chain connects TRBV28 to TRBJ2-1; 7 positions agree with TRBD2. Trimming took 4 bases from V and 5 from J; bases not matched to a gene: 26. Per the germline V gene, CDR1 is MDHEN and CDR2 is SYDVKM. The CDR3 extends over 21 amino acids. The whole variable domain, filled in from reference TRBV28 and TRBJ2-1, reads DVKVTQSSRYLVKRTGEKVFLECVQDMDHENMFWYRQDPGLGLRLIYFSYDVKMKEKGDIPEGYSVSREKKERFSLILESASTNQTSMYLCASSSPTSASPPPMNHNEQFFGPGTRLTVL.

This chain uses TRBV24-1 with TRBJ1-1; no definite D call. This CDR3 has 12 amino acids. Germline V CDR1 and CDR2: KGHDR, SFDVKD. V was shortened by 1 base and J by 2 bases, with 1 base between the two germline ends. CDR3 residues: CATSDFNTEAFF. The CDR3 coding sequence is TGTGCCACCAGTGATTTCAACACTGAAGCTTTCTTT.

The chain employs TRBV27 and TRBJ2-7; D unclear. The V end lost 6 bases, the J end lost 2 bases, and 17 bases lay between the germline ends. This CDR3 contains 15 residues. The germline CDR1 and CDR2 sequences are MNHEY and SMNVEV (reference sequence). CDR3 coding DNA: TGTGCCAGCAGCACGGCGGCAGTACGACCCTACGAGCAGTACTTC. Translation: CASSTAAVRPYEQYF.

The V call is TRBV2, the J call TRBJ1-1, with D unresolved. The CDR3 loop spans 14 amino acids. Germline CDR1 is SNHLY and CDR2 is FYNNEI. Trimming stripped 3 bases from V and 4 bases from J, with 12 bases between. The CDR3 DNA sequence: TGTGCCAGCAGTGACCCCCTCCGGGCCACTGAAGCTTTCTTT. Translation: CASSDPLRATEAFF.

This clonotype has only a few counts. This chain uses TRBV6-1 with TRBJ1-5, with 10 bases fitting TRBD1. J lost 5 bases, V lost 7 bases, and 8 bases had no gene match. This CDR3 is built from 15 residues. Per the germline V gene, CDR1 is MNHNS and CDR2 is SASEGT. As DNA, the CDR3 is TGTGCCAGCACTGCTAGACAGGGGGCCCATCAGCCCCAGCATTTT. Its translation: CASTARQGAHQPQHF.

Only one count was recorded for this clonotype. This chain connects TRBV20-1 to TRBJ1-2; TRBD1 is a possible D gene (5 bases). Deletions cut 7 bases from V and 4 bases from J, with 19 bases between. The CDR3 extends over 14 amino acids. Germline assignment: CDR1 DFQATT and CDR2 SNEGSKA (reference sequence). The CDR3: CSVGGRLAGYGYTF. For the CDR3, the DNA is TGCAGTGTCGGGGGTAGACTGGCCGGCTATGGCTACACCTTC.

The chain uses TRBV12-3 or TRBV12-4 and TRBJ1-1, with D tentatively TRBD1 (5 bases). The CDR3 has 15 amino acids. Trimming removed 3 bases at V and 4 bases at J, with 15 bases between. CDR3 sequence reads: CASSFSGGLSTEAFF. CDR3 coding DNA: TGTGCCAGCAGTTTTTCTGGGGGTTTGAGCACTGAAGCTTTCTTT.

This clonotype was found a few times. The chain carries TRBV19 and TRBJ1-1; D remains ambiguous. This CDR3 is built from 12 residues. Germline V CDR1 and CDR2: LNHDA, SQIVND (reference sequence). V lost 7 bases and J 3 bases, leaving 9 bases between the germline ends. CDR3 region: CASKEGDTEAFF. The CDR3, as DNA: TGTGCCAGTAAGGAGGGAGACACTGAAGCTTTCTTT.

The CDR3 region is CATSATGTQYF. CDR3 in DNA: TGTGCCACCAGCGCTACGGGGACCCAGTACTTC. The chain employs TRBV15 and TRBJ2-5, with no clear D. The germline V and J ends were trimmed by 5 bases and 7 bases, with 8 bases remaining between them. The CDR3 length is 11 residues. CDR1 is LNHNV and CDR2 is YYDKDF in the germline V gene (reference sequence).

V usage is TRBV14 and J usage is TRBJ2-1; 11 nucleotides line up with TRBD2. This CDR3 is built from 17 residues. The trim removed 0 bases at V and 10 bases at J, leaving 11 bases unmatched. Germline V gene lookup returns CDR1 SGHDN and CDR2 FVKESK. The DNA of the CDR3 is TGTGCCAGCAGCCAAGACGAGCTAGCGGGAGGTCTAAGGGAGCAGTTCTTC. Amino acids: CASSQDELAGGLREQFF.

This clonotype was counted ten times or more. J is TRBJ2-7 and V is TRBV28; 9 bases map to TRBD1. V lost 3 bases, J lost 0 bases, and 0 bases stayed unmatched. From germline, CDR1 is MDHEN and CDR2 SYDVKM. The CDR3 runs to 14 residues. CDR3 in DNA: TGTGCCAGCAGTTTGACAGGGGGCTCCTACGAGCAGTACTTC. Protein: CASSLTGGSYEQYF. Complete variable domain (other parts from reference TRBV28 and TRBJ2-7): DVKVTQSSRYLVKRTGEKVFLECVQDMDHENMFWYRQDPGLGLRLIYFSYDVKMKEKGDIPEGYSVSREKKERFSLILESASTNQTSMYLCASSLTGGSYEQYFGPGTRLTVT.

The chain combines TRBV29-1 with TRBJ2-7, with unresolved D. The CDR3 loop spans 12 amino acids. V was shortened by 6 bases and J by 1 base, with 10 bases between the two germline ends. Per germline, CDR1 SQVTM and CDR2 ANQGSEA. The CDR3 loop reads CSVSDGSYEQYF. CDR3 in DNA: TGCAGCGTATCAGACGGTTCCTACGAGCAGTACTTC.